The rows below give T cell receptor beta chains drawn from one sample of a study of CD8 T cells in Susac syndrome. TCRdb reprocessed the immunoSEQ multiplex PCR reads with MiXCR, giving one entry per CDR3 protein. The repertoire has about 190,000 distinct CDR3 sequences, approximately 95% of them found once; the top ten carry approximately 0.16%. Sequenced input: CD8+ T cells from PBMCs. Receptors were obtained from a human donor with Susac syndrome. Each CDR3 is given with its conserved first and last residue. A D gene is named only where the DNA matches it firmly. Expanded clones are given a class, and other clones once, few, many or no size at all.

v_gene,d_gene,abundance,j_gene,CDR3aa,CDR3nt
TRBV11-2,NA,once,TRBJ1-1,CASSPEGRDTEAFF,TGTGCCAGCAGCCCAGAGGGCAGGGACACTGAAGCTTTCTTT
TRBV5-1,NA,NA,TRBJ1-5,CASSLEQSGPQHF,TGCGCCAGCAGCTTGGAACAATCTGGGCCCCAGCATTTT
TRBV25-1,TRBD1,NA,TRBJ2-1,CASSADRGYNEQFF,TGTGCCAGCAGTGCGGACAGGGGCTACAATGAGCAGTTCTTC
TRBV18,NA,NA,TRBJ2-5,CASSLGRATEKTQYF,TGTGCCAGCTCACTTGGCCGGGCTACGGAAAAGACCCAGTACTTC
TRBV11-2,NA,NA,TRBJ2-6,CASSWGSGANVLTF,TGTGCCAGCAGCTGGGGGTCTGGGGCCAACGTCCTGACTTTC
TRBV6-6,TRBD1,NA,TRBJ1-5,CASSSTGQGMSQPQHF,TGTGCCAGCAGTTCCACGGGACAGGGGATGAGTCAGCCCCAGCATTTT
TRBV20-1,TRBD1,NA,TRBJ1-1,CSAPDYPGQGTMNTEAFF,TGCAGTGCCCCTGATTATCCGGGACAGGGAACCATGAACACTGAAGCTTTCTTT
TRBV20-1,NA,NA,TRBJ1-5,CSARGPSEDQPQHF,TGCAGTGCTAGAGGCCCCTCAGAAGATCAGCCCCAGCATTTT
TRBV13,NA,NA,TRBJ2-7,CASSARPYEQYF,TGTGCCAGCAGTGCTCGTCCCTACGAGCAGTACTTC
TRBV29-1,TRBD2,NA,TRBJ2-1,CSVESGVNEQFF,TGCAGCGTTGAAAGCGGGGTGAATGAGCAGTTCTTC
TRBV20-1,TRBD2,once,TRBJ2-1,CSARDLAGLDYNEQFF,TGCAGTGCTAGAGATCTTGCGGGACTAGACTACAATGAGCAGTTCTTC
TRBV5-1,NA,NA,TRBJ1-3,CASSAGTGNTIYF,TGCGCCAGCAGCGCCGGGACAGGAAACACCATATATTTT
TRBV4-1,NA,once,TRBJ2-1,CASAGKSSYNEQFF,TGCGCCAGCGCCGGAAAGAGCTCCTACAATGAGCAGTTCTTC
TRBV2,NA,NA,TRBJ1-6,CASSTPGHRNSPLHF,TGTGCCAGCAGTACCCCGGGACACCGTAATTCACCCCTCCACTTT
TRBV7-2,TRBD2,NA,TRBJ2-1,CASSPLTSGSEQFF,TGTGCCAGCAGCCCGTTGACTAGCGGGAGTGAGCAGTTCTTC
TRBV13,NA,NA,TRBJ2-7,CASSFGRGLTYEQYF,TGTGCCAGCAGCTTTGGTCGGGGGCTTACCTACGAGCAGTACTTC
TRBV6-1,TRBD2,NA,TRBJ2-1,CASRRTSGASSYNEQFF,TGTGCCAGCAGAAGGACTAGCGGGGCTAGCTCCTACAATGAGCAGTTCTTC
TRBV6-5,TRBD2,NA,TRBJ2-1,CASSAGTSGSLEQFF,TGTGCCAGCAGTGCCGGGACTAGCGGTTCTCTTGAGCAGTTCTTC
TRBV20-1,NA,NA,TRBJ2-3,CSARDRRDPDTQYF,TGCAGTGCTAGAGATCGTCGGGACCCAGATACGCAGTATTTT
TRBV9,NA,NA,TRBJ2-5,CASSVGGLDETQYF,TGTGCCAGCAGCGTAGGAGGTTTGGATGAGACCCAGTACTTC
TRBV4-2,NA,NA,TRBJ1-2,CASSQLDQNSNYGYTF,TGTGCCAGCAGCCAATTGGATCAAAACAGCAACTATGGCTACACCTTC
TRBV5-6,NA,NA,TRBJ2-7,CASSWGRGSYEQYF,TGTGCCAGCAGCTGGGGGCGAGGCTCCTACGAGCAGTACTTC
TRBV18,NA,NA,TRBJ1-5,CASSPWGAQQPQHF,TGTGCCAGCTCACCATGGGGGGCCCAGCAGCCCCAGCATTTT
TRBV11-2,TRBD1,NA,TRBJ2-2,CASSLVTGQGVTGELFF,TGTGCCAGCAGCTTAGTTACCGGACAGGGCGTGACCGGGGAGCTGTTTTTT
TRBV7-9,TRBD1,NA,TRBJ1-1,CASRSGQTMNTEAFF,TGTGCCAGCAGGTCGGGACAGACTATGAACACTGAAGCTTTCTTT
TRBV5-1,TRBD2,once,TRBJ2-1,CASNSGRGNEQFF,TGCGCCAGCAACTCTGGGCGGGGGAATGAGCAGTTCTTC
TRBV12-3/TRBV12-4,NA,NA,TRBJ2-1,CASRAPQAYNEQFF,TGTGCCAGCAGGGCCCCCCAGGCCTACAATGAGCAGTTCTTC
TRBV6-5,NA,few,TRBJ2-7,CASSAGPSYEQYF,TGTGCCAGCAGTGCGGGACCATCCTACGAGCAGTACTTC
TRBV20-1,NA,NA,TRBJ2-4,CSARAERIAKNIQYF,TGCAGTGCTAGAGCGGAGCGGATAGCCAAAAACATTCAGTACTTC
TRBV9,NA,NA,TRBJ2-5,CASSVAAKETQYF,TGTGCCAGCAGCGTAGCGGCTAAAGAGACCCAGTACTTC
TRBV9,NA,NA,TRBJ2-1,CASSGTLYNEQFF,TGTGCCAGCAGCGGGACACTCTACAATGAGCAGTTCTTC
TRBV2,NA,NA,TRBJ1-4,CASSEITGKEGNEKLFF,TGTGCCAGCAGTGAAATTACGGGGAAAGAAGGAAATGAAAAACTGTTTTTT
TRBV20-1,NA,NA,TRBJ2-1,CSAREPTVSYNEQFF,TGCAGTGCTAGAGAGCCAACGGTCTCCTACAATGAGCAGTTCTTC
TRBV5-6,NA,NA,TRBJ2-7,CASSVGGGPGYEQYF,TGTGCCAGCAGCGTAGGGGGGGGCCCAGGGTACGAGCAGTACTTC
TRBV11-2,TRBD1,NA,TRBJ2-7,CASSDGTGGLWSYEQYF,TGTGCCAGCAGCGACGGGACAGGGGGCTTGTGGTCCTACGAGCAGTACTTC
TRBV4-2,NA,NA,TRBJ2-7,CASSQDWDEQYF,TGTGCCAGCAGCCAAGATTGGGACGAGCAGTACTTC
TRBV12-3/TRBV12-4,NA,NA,TRBJ1-2,CASSLNRAYGYTF,TGTGCCAGCAGTTTAAACAGGGCCTATGGCTACACCTTC
TRBV12-3/TRBV12-4,TRBD2,NA,TRBJ2-3,CASTSGTSGGVTDTQYF,TGTGCCAGCACCTCCGGGACTAGCGGGGGGGTCACAGATACGCAGTATTTT
TRBV13,NA,NA,TRBJ1-3,CASSMGGRGNTIYF,TGTGCCAGCAGCATGGGGGGAAGAGGAAACACCATATATTTT
TRBV7-9,NA,NA,TRBJ2-5,CASSLAQIQETQYF,TGTGCCAGCAGCTTAGCGCAGATTCAAGAGACCCAGTACTTC
TRBV6-1,TRBD1,NA,TRBJ2-7,CASSGDWGQNPYEQYF,TGTGCCAGCAGTGGTGACTGGGGACAGAACCCCTACGAGCAGTACTTC
TRBV7-9,NA,NA,TRBJ1-1,CASSLAQGNTEAFF,TGTGCCAGCAGCTTAGCACAGGGGAACACTGAAGCTTTCTTT
TRBV11-2,TRBD1,NA,TRBJ2-7,CASSLGTGRSYEQYF,TGTGCCAGCAGTCTAGGGACAGGGAGATCCTACGAGCAGTACTTC
TRBV15,NA,NA,TRBJ2-1,CATSRGLQGAYNEQFF,TGTGCCACCAGCAGAGGGTTACAGGGTGCCTACAATGAGCAGTTCTTC
TRBV28,NA,NA,TRBJ2-6,CASSASSGALGANVLTF,TGTGCCAGCAGTGCATCCTCGGGGGCGCTTGGGGCCAACGTCCTGACTTTC
TRBV11-1,NA,NA,TRBJ2-2,CASTIGGNTGELFF,TGTGCCAGCACCATCGGGGGGAACACCGGGGAGCTGTTTTTT
TRBV29-1,NA,NA,TRBJ1-1,CSGGTRVSNTEAFF,TGCAGCGGCGGGACAAGGGTATCGAACACTGAAGCTTTCTTT
TRBV24-1,TRBD1,NA,TRBJ2-1,CATSDRTGNYNEQFF,TGTGCCACCAGTGACCGGACAGGGAACTACAATGAGCAGTTCTTC
TRBV29-1,NA,NA,TRBJ2-3,CSLKTGDLADTQYF,TGCAGCCTTAAAACCGGGGATTTAGCAGATACGCAGTATTTT
TRBV5-6,NA,NA,TRBJ1-2,CASSLNQGIHGYTF,TGTGCCAGCAGTTTAAACCAGGGGATCCATGGCTACACCTTC
TRBV12-3/TRBV12-4,TRBD1,NA,TRBJ1-4,CASSLTTGFEKLFF,TGTGCCAGCAGTTTGACGACAGGGTTTGAAAAACTGTTTTTT